The subject of this entry is one T cell receptor beta chain. The antigen is undetermined. Amplified regions were TCR beta CDR3 sequences from RNA transcripts. With the HTBI primer set, the TCR CDR3 went through a first round of RT-PCR. One entry per CDR3 protein, called by TCRdb with MiXCR from the multiplex PCR reads. In the table there are 600,000 or so distinct CDR3 sequences, around 15% of which are singletons. For Graves' hyperthyroidism to be stable, ophthalmopathy could not progress within 18 months. Each diagnosis drew on symptoms, thyroxine, TRAb, thyroid ultrasound and orbital computed tomography findings. This CDR3 is built from 12 residues. Trimming took off 5 bases at V and 5 bases at J, with 9 bases between the two ends. CDR1 and CDR2 (germline): MDHEN, SYDVKM. The sample belongs to a study of T cells in Graves' hyperthyroidism and ophthalmopathy. Overall study: Peripheral blood collection took place at initial diagnosis, before any treatment.

The study's findings and limits: Blood also showed most of the thyroid clonotypes that were expanded above 0.001.

The clonotype comes from a woman between 25 and 40 years old with Graves' hyperthyroidism. The V call is TRBV28, the J call TRBJ1-1; no clear D gene. Specimen: blood. CDR3 coding DNA: TGTGCCAGCAGTGAGTCCTGGACTGAAGCTTTCTTT. Protein: CASSESWTEAFF.